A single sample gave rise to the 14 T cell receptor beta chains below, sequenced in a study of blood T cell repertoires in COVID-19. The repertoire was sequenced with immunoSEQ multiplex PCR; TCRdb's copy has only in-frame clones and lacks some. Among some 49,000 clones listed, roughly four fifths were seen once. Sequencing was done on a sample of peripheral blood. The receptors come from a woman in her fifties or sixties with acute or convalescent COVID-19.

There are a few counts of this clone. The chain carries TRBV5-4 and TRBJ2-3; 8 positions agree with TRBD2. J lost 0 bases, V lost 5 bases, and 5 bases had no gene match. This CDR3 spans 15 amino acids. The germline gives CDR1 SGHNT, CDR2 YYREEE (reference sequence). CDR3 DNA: TGTGCCAGCAGTCTTACTAGCGGTAGCACAGATACGCAGTATTTT. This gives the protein CASSLTSGSTDTQYF. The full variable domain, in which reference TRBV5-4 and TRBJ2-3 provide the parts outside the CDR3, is ETGVTQSPTHLIKTRGQQVTLRCSSQSGHNTVSWYQQALGQGPQFIFQYYREEENGRGNFPPRFSGLQFPNYSSELNVNALELDDSALYLCASSLTSGSTDTQYFGPGTRLTVL.

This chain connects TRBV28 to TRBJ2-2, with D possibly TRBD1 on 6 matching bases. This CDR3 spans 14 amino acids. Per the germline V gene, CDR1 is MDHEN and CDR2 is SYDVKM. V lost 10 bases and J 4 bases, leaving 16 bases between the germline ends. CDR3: CATRPGHSTGELFF. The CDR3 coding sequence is TGTGCCACAAGACCGGGACACAGCACCGGGGAGCTGTTTTTT. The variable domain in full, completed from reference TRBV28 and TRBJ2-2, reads DVKVTQSSRYLVKRTGEKVFLECVQDMDHENMFWYRQDPGLGLRLIYFSYDVKMKEKGDIPEGYSVSREKKERFSLILESASTNQTSMYLCATRPGHSTGELFFGEGSRLTVL.

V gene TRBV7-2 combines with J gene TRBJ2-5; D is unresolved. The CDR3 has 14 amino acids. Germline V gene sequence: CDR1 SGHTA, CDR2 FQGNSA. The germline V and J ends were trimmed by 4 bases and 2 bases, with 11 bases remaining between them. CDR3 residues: CASSSFHGQETQYF. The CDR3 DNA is TGTGCCAGCAGCTCCTTTCACGGGCAAGAGACCCAGTACTTC.

The CDR3 DNA reads as TGCGCCAGCAGCTCTGAGGGTCTGTCTGGAAACACCATATATTTT. It codes for CASSSEGLSGNTIYF. V gene TRBV5-1 combines with J gene TRBJ1-3; D ambiguous. The CDR3 loop spans 15 amino acids. Trimming stripped 3 bases from V and 1 base from J, with 11 bases between. Germline-derived CDR1 and CDR2 are SGHRS and YFSETQ.

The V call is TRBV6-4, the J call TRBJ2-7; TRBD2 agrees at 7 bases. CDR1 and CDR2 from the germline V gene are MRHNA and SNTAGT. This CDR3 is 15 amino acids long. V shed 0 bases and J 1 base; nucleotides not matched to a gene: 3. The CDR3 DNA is TGTGCCAGCAGTGACTCTAGGGACTATTCCTACGAGCAGTACTTC. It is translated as CASSDSRDYSYEQYF.

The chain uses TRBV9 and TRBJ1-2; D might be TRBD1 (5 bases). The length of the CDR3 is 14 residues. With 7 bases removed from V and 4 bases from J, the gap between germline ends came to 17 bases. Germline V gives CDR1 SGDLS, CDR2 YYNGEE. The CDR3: CASFRTGSGYGYTF. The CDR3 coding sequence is TGTGCCAGCTTCAGAACAGGCTCCGGCTATGGCTACACCTTC.

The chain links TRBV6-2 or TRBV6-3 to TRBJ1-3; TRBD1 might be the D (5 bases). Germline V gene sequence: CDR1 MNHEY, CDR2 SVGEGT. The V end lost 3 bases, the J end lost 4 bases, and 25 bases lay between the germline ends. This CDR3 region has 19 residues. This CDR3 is CASSYVKGGQLSFGNTIYF. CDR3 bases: TGTGCCAGCAGTTATGTAAAAGGTGGACAACTGAGCTTCGGAAACACCATATATTTT.

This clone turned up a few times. The DNA of the CDR3 is TGTGCCAGCAGCTTAACTGATTCACCCCTCCACTTT. It is translated as CASSLTDSPLHF. The J gene is TRBJ1-6, the V gene TRBV7-2, with no clear D. The V gene lost 2 bases and the J gene lost 8 bases, with 4 bases spanning the gap. This CDR3 contains 12 residues. Germline CDR1 is SGHTA and CDR2 is FQGNSA.

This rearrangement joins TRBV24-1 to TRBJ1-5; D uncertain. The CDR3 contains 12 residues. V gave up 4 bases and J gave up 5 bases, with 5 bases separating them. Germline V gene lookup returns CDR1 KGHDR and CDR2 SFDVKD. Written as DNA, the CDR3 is TGTGCCACCAGTGACCAGGATCAGCCCCAGCATTTT. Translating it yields CATSDQDQPQHF.

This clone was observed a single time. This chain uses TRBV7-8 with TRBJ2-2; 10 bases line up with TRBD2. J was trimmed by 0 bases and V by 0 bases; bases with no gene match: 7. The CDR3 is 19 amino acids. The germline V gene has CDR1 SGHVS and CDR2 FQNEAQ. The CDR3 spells CASSLARLAGSTNTGELFF. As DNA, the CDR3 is TGTGCCAGCAGCTTAGCGCGACTAGCGGGCAGCACGAACACCGGGGAGCTGTTTTTT.

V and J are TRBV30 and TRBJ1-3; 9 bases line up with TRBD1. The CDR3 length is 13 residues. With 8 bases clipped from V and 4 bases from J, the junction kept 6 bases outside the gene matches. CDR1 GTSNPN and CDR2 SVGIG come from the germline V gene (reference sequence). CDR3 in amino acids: CAKGQGNGNTIYF. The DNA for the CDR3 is TGTGCCAAGGGACAGGGCAACGGAAACACCATATATTTT.

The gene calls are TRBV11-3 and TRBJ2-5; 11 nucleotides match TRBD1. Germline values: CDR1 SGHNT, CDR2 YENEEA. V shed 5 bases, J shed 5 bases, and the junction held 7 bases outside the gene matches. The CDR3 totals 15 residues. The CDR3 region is CASSVDRGPGETQYF. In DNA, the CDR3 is TGTGCCAGCAGCGTGGACAGGGGGCCGGGGGAGACCCAGTACTTC.

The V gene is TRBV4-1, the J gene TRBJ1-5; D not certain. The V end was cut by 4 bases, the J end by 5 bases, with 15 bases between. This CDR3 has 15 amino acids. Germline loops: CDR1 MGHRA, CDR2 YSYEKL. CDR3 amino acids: CASSPILGQYQPQHF. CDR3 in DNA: TGCGCCAGCAGCCCCATTCTTGGGCAGTATCAGCCCCAGCATTTT.

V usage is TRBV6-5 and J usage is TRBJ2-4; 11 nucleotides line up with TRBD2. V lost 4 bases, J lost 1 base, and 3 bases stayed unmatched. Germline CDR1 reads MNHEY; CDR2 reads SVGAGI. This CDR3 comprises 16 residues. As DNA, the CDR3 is TGTGCCAGCAGTTCCGGACTAGCGGGTGCCAAAAACATTCAGTACTTC. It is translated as CASSSGLAGAKNIQYF.